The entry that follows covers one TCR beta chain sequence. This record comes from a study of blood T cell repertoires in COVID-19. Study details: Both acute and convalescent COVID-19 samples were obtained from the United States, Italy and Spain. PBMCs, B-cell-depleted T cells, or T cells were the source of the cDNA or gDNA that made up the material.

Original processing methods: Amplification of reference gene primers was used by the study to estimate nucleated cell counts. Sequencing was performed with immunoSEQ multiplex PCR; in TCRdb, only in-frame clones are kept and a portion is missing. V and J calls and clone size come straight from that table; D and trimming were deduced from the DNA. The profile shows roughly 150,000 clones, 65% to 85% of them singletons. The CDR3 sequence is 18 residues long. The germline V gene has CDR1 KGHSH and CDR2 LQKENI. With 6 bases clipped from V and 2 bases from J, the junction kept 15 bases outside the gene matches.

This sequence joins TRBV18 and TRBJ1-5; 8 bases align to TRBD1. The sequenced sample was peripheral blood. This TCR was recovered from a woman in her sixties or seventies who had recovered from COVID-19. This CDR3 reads CASSPPGQGARGNQPQHF. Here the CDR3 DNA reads TGTGCCAGCTCTCCCCCCGGGCAGGGGGCAAGGGGCAATCAGCCCCAGCATTTT.